One and the same sample provided the 10 T cell receptor beta chains below, sequenced in a study of identical twins. TCRdb reprocessed the 5' RACE reads via MiXCR and lists one record per CDR3 protein. This table has fewer than 800,000 distinct CDR3 sequences, 7.1% appearing once. The sample also formed part of further work on yellow fever vaccine responses in identical twins.

Sample: PBMCs. The receptors derive from a young woman in good health.

This clonotype was observed a few times. This chain links TRBV5-1 with TRBJ2-7; 9 nucleotides align to TRBD1. Germline V lookup: CDR1 SGHRS, CDR2 YFSETQ. V shed 4 bases, J shed 6 bases, and the junction held 8 bases outside the gene matches. The CDR3 extends over 14 amino acids. CDR3 residues: CASSIGTGPGEQYF. The CDR3 DNA is TGCGCCAGCAGCATCGGGACAGGGCCCGGCGAGCAGTACTTC.

This chain links TRBV7-6 with TRBJ2-2, with 10 bases fitting TRBD1. The V gene end was trimmed by 3 bases and the J gene end by 6 bases; junction bases not matched to a gene: 13. The CDR3 has 18 residues. The germline V gene has CDR1 SGHVS and CDR2 FNYEAQ. The CDR3 region is CASSFRSGTGVKAGELFF. CDR3 DNA: TGTGCCAGCAGCTTTAGGTCCGGGACAGGGGTCAAGGCCGGGGAGCTGTTTTTT. Using reference TRBV7-6 and TRBJ2-2 for the parts outside the CDR3, the full variable domain is GAGVSQSPRYKVTKRGQDVALRCDPISGHVSLYWYRQALGQGPEFLTYFNYEAQQDKSGLPNDRFSAERPEGSISTLTIQRTEQRDSAMYRCASSFRSGTGVKAGELFFGEGSRLTVL.

The sample holds a few counts of this clonotype. V is TRBV5-6 and J is TRBJ1-1; no reliable D call. The germline gives CDR1 SGHDT, CDR2 YYEEEE. The V and J ends lost 0 bases and 1 base respectively, with 16 bases between them. The CDR3 totals 17 residues. CDR3 sequence: CASSLVGAGRENTEAFF. CDR3 DNA: TGTGCCAGCAGCTTGGTGGGTGCCGGTCGGGAGAACACTGAAGCTTTCTTT.

This clonotype was seen many times. The chain joins TRBV6-5 to TRBJ2-2, with unresolved D. Germline V gives CDR1 MNHEY, CDR2 SVGAGI. The length of the CDR3 is 15 residues. V gave up 4 bases and J gave up 1 base, with 10 bases separating them. CDR3 in amino acids: CASSFLGGNTGELFF. The DNA of the CDR3 is TGTGCCAGCAGTTTTTTAGGCGGGAACACCGGGGAGCTGTTTTTT.

This clonotype was detected ten times or more. V gene TRBV7-9 combines with J gene TRBJ2-7; 8 bases match TRBD2. This CDR3 has 15 residues. CDR1 and CDR2 (germline): SEHNR, FQNEAQ (reference sequence). The V and J ends lost 5 bases and 2 bases, in that order; junction bases with no gene match: 8. CDR3 DNA sequence: TGTGCCAGCAGCGCCAGGGCGGGAGGAGCCTACGAGCAGTACTTC. Translating it yields CASSARAGGAYEQYF. The full variable domain, completed using reference TRBV7-9 and TRBJ2-7, is DTGVSQNPRHKITKRGQNVTFRCDPISEHNRLYWYRQTLGQGPEFLTYFQNEAQLEKSRLLSDRFSAERPKGSFSTLEIQRTEQGDSAMYLCASSARAGGAYEQYFGPGTRLTVT.

This clonotype was recorded at least ten times. This rearrangement joins TRBV7-6 to TRBJ1-1; 7 nucleotides line up with TRBD1. V was pared by 5 bases and J by 1 base, with 7 bases of the junction left unmatched. The CDR3 loop spans 15 amino acids. Germline assignment: CDR1 SGHVS and CDR2 FNYEAQ. The CDR3 coding sequence is TGTGCCAGCAGCCTGAGACAGGGACCGAACACTGAAGCTTTCTTT. It is translated as CASSLRQGPNTEAFF.

This clonotype was picked up many times. The chain carries TRBV12-3 or TRBV12-4 and TRBJ1-1; 7 nucleotides match TRBD1. The CDR3 has 14 amino acids. The trim removed 5 bases at V and 5 bases at J, leaving 8 bases unmatched. Written as DNA, the CDR3 is TGTGCCAGCAGTCCCGCAGGGGGAAGGACTGAAGCTTTCTTT. Its protein is CASSPAGGRTEAFF.

The J gene is TRBJ2-7, the V gene TRBV5-1, with D possibly TRBD2 on 5 matching bases. This CDR3 contains 16 residues. Deletions cut 0 bases from V and 6 bases from J, with 19 bases between. Germline V CDR1 and CDR2: SGHRS, YFSETQ. Here the CDR3 DNA reads TGCGCCAGCAGCTTGGATGGCCTAGCCTATGTGGGCGAGCAGTACTTC. It encodes CASSLDGLAYVGEQYF.

This clonotype was counted many times. The CDR3 DNA reads as TGCAGCGTTGAAGGGCGACACTACGAGCAGTACTTC. This sequence encodes CSVEGRHYEQYF. V gene TRBV29-1 combines with J gene TRBJ2-7; no clear D. Germline lookup yields CDR1 SQVTM and CDR2 ANQGSEA. V dropped 1 base and J dropped 3 bases, with 7 bases sitting between them. CDR3 length equals 12 residues.

This clonotype was seen a few times. This rearrangement joins TRBV12-3 or TRBV12-4 to TRBJ2-4; D gene unclear. V gave up 7 bases and J gave up 0 bases, with 13 bases separating them. The CDR3 totals 15 residues. DNA of the CDR3: TGTGCCAGCACCCTTACCGCGTTAGCCAAAAACATTCAGTACTTC. Protein: CASTLTALAKNIQYF.